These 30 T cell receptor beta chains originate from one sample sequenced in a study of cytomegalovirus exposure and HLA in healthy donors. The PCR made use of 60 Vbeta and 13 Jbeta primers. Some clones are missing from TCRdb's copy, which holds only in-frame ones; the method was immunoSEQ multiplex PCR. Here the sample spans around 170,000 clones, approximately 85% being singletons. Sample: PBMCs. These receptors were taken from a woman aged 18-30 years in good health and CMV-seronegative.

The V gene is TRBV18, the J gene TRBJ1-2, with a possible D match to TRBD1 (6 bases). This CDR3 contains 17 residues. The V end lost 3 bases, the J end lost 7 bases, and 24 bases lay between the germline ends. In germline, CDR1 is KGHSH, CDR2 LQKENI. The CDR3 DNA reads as TGTGCCAGCTCACCGGCGAACTTCAGGGATGACAGGACTGGCTACACCTTC. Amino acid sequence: CASSPANFRDDRTGYTF.

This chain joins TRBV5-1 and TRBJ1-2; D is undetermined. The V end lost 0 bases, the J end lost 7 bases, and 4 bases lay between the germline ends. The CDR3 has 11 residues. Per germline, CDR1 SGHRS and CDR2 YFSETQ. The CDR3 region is CASSLGAGYTF. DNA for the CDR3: TGCGCCAGCAGCTTGGGAGCTGGCTACACCTTC.

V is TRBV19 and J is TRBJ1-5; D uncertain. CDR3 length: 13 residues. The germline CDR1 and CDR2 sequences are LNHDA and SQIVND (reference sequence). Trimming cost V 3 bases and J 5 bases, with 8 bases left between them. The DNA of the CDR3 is TGTGCCAGTAGTATTGAGCTGTATCAGCCCCAGCATTTT. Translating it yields CASSIELYQPQHF.

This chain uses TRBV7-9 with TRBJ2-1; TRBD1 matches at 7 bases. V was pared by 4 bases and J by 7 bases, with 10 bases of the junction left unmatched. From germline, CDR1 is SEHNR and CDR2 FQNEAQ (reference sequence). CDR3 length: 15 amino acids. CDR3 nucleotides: TGTGCCAGCAGCTCTGATAGGGGGCCTGCGAATGAGCAGTTCTTC. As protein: CASSSDRGPANEQFF.

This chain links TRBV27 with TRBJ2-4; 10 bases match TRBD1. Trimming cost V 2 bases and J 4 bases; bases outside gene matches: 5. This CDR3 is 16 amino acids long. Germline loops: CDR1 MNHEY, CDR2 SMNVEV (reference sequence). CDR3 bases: TGTGCCAGCAGTTTACTTGACAGGGGGCGGAAAAACATTCAGTACTTC. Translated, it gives CASSLLDRGRKNIQYF.

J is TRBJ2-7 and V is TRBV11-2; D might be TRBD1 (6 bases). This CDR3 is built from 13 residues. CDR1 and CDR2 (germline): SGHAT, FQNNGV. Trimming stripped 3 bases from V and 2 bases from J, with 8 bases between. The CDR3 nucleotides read TGTGCCAGCAGCTTCGGACAGACCTACGAGCAGTACTTC. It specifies CASSFGQTYEQYF.

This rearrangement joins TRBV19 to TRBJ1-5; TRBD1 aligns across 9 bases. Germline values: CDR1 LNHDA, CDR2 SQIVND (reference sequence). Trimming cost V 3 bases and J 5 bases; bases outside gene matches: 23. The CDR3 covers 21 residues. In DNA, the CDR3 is TGTGCCAGTAGTATTTATCCCCGCCCCCCCGGGACAGGGTTGGAGGATCAGCCCCAGCATTTT. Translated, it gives CASSIYPRPPGTGLEDQPQHF.

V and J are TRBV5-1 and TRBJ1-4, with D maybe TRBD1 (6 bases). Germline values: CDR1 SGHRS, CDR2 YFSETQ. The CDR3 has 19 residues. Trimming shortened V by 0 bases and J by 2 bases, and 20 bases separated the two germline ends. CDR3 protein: CASSLAQQGGLGTNEKLFF. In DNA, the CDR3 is TGCGCCAGCAGCTTGGCCCAACAGGGCGGGTTGGGTACTAATGAAAAACTGTTTTTT. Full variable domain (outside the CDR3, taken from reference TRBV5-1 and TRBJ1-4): KAGVTQTPRYLIKTRGQQVTLSCSPISGHRSVSWYQQTPGQGLQFLFEYFSETQRNKGNFPGRFSGRQFSNSRSEMNVSTLELGDSALYLCASSLAQQGGLGTNEKLFFGSGTQLSVL.

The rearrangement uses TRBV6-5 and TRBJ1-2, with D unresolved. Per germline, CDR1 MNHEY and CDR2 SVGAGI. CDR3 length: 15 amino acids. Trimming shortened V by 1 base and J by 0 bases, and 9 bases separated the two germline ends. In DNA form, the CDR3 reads TGTGCCAGCAGTTACTATCAGGCGCCTAACTATGGCTACACCTTC. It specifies CASSYYQAPNYGYTF.

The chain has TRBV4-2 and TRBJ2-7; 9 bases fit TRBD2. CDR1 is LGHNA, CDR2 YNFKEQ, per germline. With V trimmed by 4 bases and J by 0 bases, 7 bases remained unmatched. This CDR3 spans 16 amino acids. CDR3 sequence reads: CASSLMTSGSSYEQYF. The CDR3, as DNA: TGTGCCAGCAGCCTGATGACTAGCGGCAGCTCCTACGAGCAGTACTTC.

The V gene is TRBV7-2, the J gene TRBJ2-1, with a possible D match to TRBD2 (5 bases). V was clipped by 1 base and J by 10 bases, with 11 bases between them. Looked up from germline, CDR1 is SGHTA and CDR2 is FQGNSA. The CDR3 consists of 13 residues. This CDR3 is CASSLGGWIEQFF. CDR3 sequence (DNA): TGTGCCAGCAGCTTAGGCGGGTGGATAGAGCAGTTCTTC.

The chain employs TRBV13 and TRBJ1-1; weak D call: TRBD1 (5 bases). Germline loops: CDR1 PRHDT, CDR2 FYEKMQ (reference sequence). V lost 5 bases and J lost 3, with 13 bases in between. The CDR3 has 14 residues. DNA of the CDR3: TGTGCCAGCAGCCCGGGGGGGTCCTACACTGAAGCTTTCTTT. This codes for CASSPGGSYTEAFF.

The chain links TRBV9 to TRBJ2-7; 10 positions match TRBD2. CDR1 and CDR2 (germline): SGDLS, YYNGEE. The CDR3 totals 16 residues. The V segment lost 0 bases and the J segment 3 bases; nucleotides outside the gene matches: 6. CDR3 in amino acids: CASSVDDSGRYYEQYF. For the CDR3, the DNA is TGTGCCAGCAGCGTAGATGATAGCGGGAGGTACTACGAGCAGTACTTC.

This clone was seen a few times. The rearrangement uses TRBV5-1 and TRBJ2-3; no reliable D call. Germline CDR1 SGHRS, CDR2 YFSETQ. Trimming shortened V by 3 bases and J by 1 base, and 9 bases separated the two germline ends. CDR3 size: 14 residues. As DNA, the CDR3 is TGCGCCAGCAGCTCCTCGATAGGCACAGATACGCAGTATTTT. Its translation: CASSSSIGTDTQYF.

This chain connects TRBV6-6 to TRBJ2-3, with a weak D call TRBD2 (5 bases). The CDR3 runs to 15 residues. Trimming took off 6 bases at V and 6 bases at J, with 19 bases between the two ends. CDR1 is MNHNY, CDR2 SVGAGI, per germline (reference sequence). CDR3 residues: CASREGSLRGDTQYF. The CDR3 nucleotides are TGTGCCAGCAGGGAAGGATCCCTCCGCGGGGATACGCAGTATTTT.

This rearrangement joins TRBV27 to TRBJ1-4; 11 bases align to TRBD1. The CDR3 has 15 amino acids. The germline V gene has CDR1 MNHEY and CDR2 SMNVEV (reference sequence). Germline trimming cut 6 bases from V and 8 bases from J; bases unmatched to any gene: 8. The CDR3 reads CASRAPGTGGEKLFF. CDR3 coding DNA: TGTGCCAGCAGAGCCCCCGGGACAGGGGGAGAAAAACTGTTTTTT.

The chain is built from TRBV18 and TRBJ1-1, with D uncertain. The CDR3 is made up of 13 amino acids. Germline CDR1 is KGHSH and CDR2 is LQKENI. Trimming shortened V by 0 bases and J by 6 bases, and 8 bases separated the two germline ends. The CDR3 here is CASSPPTRSEAFF. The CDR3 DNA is TGTGCCAGCTCACCACCGACAAGGTCTGAAGCTTTCTTT.

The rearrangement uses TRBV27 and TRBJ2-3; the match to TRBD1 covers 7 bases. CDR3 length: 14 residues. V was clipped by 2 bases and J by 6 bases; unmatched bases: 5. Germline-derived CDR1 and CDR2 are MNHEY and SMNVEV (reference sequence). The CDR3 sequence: CASSLTGAGDTQYF. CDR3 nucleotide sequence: TGTGCCAGCAGTTTAACAGGGGCCGGGGATACGCAGTATTTT.

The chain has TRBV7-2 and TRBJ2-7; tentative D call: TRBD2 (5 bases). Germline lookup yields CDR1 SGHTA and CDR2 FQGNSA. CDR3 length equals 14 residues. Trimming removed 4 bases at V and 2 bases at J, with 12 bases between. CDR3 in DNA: TGTGCCAGCAGCTGGGCAGAGGGCCCCTACGAGCAGTACTTC. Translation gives CASSWAEGPYEQYF.

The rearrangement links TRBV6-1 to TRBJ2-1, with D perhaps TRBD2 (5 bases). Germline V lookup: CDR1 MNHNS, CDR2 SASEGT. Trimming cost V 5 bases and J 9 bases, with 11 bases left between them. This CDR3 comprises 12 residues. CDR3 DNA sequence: TGTGCCAGCAGTCCAGAGCGGCGTGAGCAGTTCTTC. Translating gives CASSPERREQFF.

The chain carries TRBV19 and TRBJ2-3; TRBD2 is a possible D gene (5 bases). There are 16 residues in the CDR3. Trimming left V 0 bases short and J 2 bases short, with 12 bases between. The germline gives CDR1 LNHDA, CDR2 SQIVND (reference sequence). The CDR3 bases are TGTGCCAGTAGTATAGATCCGAACGGGATCACAGATACGCAGTATTTT. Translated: CASSIDPNGITDTQYF.

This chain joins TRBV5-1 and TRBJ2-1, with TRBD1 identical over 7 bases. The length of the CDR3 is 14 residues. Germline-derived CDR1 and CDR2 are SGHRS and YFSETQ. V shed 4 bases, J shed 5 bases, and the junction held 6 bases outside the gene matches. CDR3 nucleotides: TGCGCCAGCAGCGAAAGACAGGGAGACAATGAGCAGTTCTTC. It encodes CASSERQGDNEQFF. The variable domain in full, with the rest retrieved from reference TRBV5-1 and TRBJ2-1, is KAGVTQTPRYLIKTRGQQVTLSCSPISGHRSVSWYQQTPGQGLQFLFEYFSETQRNKGNFPGRFSGRQFSNSRSEMNVSTLELGDSALYLCASSERQGDNEQFFGPGTRLTVL.

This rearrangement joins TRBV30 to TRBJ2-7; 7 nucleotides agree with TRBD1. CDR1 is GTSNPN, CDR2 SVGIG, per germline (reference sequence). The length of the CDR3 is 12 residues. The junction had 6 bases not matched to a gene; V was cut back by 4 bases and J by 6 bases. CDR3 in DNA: TGTGCCTGGAACATAGGGGGCGGCGAGCAGTACTTC. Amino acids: CAWNIGGGEQYF.

CDR3 sequence (DNA): TGTGCCAGCAGCTTCAATTCTGGGGCCAACGTCCTGACTTTC. Protein sequence: CASSFNSGANVLTF. The J gene is TRBJ2-6, the V gene TRBV5-5, with no clear D. Trimming removed 2 bases from V and 1 base from J, with 4 bases in between. The CDR3 has 14 amino acids. Germline loops: CDR1 SGHKS, CDR2 YYEKEE (reference sequence).

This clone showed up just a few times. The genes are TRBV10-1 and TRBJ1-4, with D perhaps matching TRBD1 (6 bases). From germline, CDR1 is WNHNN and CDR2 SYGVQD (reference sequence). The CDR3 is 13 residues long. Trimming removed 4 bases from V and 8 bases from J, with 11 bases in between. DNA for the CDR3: TGCGCCAGCAGTGGACAGGCTCGAGAAAAACTGTTTTTT. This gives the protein CASSGQAREKLFF.

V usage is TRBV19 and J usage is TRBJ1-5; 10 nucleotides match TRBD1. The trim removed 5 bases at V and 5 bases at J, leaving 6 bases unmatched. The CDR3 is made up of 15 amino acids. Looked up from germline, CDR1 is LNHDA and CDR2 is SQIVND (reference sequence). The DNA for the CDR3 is TGTGCCAGTAGTCTGGGACAGGGGCTTCATCAGCCCCAGCATTTT. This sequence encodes CASSLGQGLHQPQHF.

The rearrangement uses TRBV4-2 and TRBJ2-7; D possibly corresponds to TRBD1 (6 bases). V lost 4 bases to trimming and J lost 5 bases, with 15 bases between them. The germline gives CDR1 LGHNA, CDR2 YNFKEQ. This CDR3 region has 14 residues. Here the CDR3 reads CASSPLTGEDEQYF. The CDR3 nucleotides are TGTGCCAGCAGCCCTTTGACAGGTGAGGACGAGCAGTACTTC.

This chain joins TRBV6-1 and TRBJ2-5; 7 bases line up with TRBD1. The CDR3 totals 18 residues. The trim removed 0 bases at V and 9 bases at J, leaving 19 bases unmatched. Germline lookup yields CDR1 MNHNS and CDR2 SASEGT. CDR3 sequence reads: CASSEALGGSPVDKAQYF. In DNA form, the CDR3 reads TGTGCCAGCAGTGAAGCGCTAGGGGGCAGCCCCGTAGATAAGGCCCAGTACTTC.

The CDR3 spells CASSPDRSLYEQYF. CDR3 coding DNA: TGTGCCAGCAGCCCGGACAGATCTTTATACGAGCAGTACTTC. The chain couples TRBV7-9 to TRBJ2-7; possibly TRBD1 for D (6 bases). The CDR3 spans 14 residues. Trimming stripped 5 bases from V and 4 bases from J, with 15 bases between. Germline assignment: CDR1 SEHNR and CDR2 FQNEAQ (reference sequence).

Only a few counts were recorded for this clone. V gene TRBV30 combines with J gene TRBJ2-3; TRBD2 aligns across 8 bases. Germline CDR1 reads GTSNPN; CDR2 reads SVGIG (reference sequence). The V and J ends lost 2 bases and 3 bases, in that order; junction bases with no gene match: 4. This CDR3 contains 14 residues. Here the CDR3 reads CAWSTSGPTDTQYF. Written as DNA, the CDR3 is TGTGCCTGGAGTACTAGCGGACCTACAGATACGCAGTATTTT.